The 8 T cell receptor beta chains listed next were all sequenced from one sample in a study of blood T cells in healthy people across ages. Next came a second PCR, run for about 6 to 11 cycles, which used a sample-barcoded 5' primer along with a J-beta primer mix. MiXCR, run by TCRdb on the 5' RACE reads, gives a single entry per CDR3 protein. The profile shows 1.4 million to 1.5 million distinct CDR3 sequences, around 42% of them singletons. Sequenced material: blood. The source is a young woman in good health.

This clonotype was seen a handful of times. The chain is built from TRBV6-5 and TRBJ1-6; D gene ambiguous. Germline loops: CDR1 MNHEY, CDR2 SVGAGI. V was clipped by 6 bases and J by 0 bases, with 12 bases between them. There are 16 residues in the CDR3. DNA of the CDR3: TGTGCCAGCAGACAAGACCGGAGCTCCTATAATTCACCCCTCCACTTT. Protein sequence: CASRQDRSSYNSPLHF.

As to this clonotype: The junction differs from germline at one of its ends, possibly a read error. This chain uses TRBV11-2 with TRBJ2-7, with 7 bases fitting TRBD1. The J call is uncertain, as TRBJ2-5 better fits the DNA end. The CDR3 length is 14 residues. The germline V gene has CDR1 SGHAT and CDR2 FQNNGV. Written as DNA, the CDR3 is TGTGCCGGCAGCCAACAGACAGGGAAGGAGACCCAGTACTTC. This translates into CAGSQQTGKETQYF.

This chain uses TRBV7-9 with TRBJ1-2; no definite D call. The ends were cut back, 5 bases at V and 12 bases at J, with 13 bases in the middle. This CDR3 spans 11 amino acids. Germline assignment: CDR1 SEHNR and CDR2 FQNEAQ (reference sequence). Here the CDR3 reads CASSLTAVDTF. The CDR3 DNA is TGTGCCAGCAGCCTGACGGCAGTTGACACCTTC.

This rearrangement joins TRBV27 to TRBJ2-5, with D unclear. V shed 0 bases and J shed 4 bases, with 9 bases lying between them. This CDR3 contains 14 residues. Germline lookup yields CDR1 MNHEY and CDR2 SMNVEV (reference sequence). CDR3 bases: TGTGCCAGCAGTTTATCGGGCAGAGCAGAGACCCAGTACTTC. Translating gives CASSLSGRAETQYF.

The chain carries TRBV6-5 and TRBJ1-1, with 10 positions matching TRBD1. The junction had 6 bases not matched to a gene; V was cut back by 6 bases and J by 5 bases. Germline assignment: CDR1 MNHEY and CDR2 SVGAGI. The CDR3 sequence is 14 residues long. CDR3: CASSTGQGFTEAFF. The DNA of the CDR3 is TGTGCCAGCAGCACGGGACAGGGGTTTACTGAAGCTTTCTTT.

The chain couples TRBV5-1 to TRBJ1-1; 7 bases agree with TRBD1. The CDR3 has 15 residues. Germline V gene sequence: CDR1 SGHRS, CDR2 YFSETQ. V lost 4 bases to trimming and J lost 3 bases; unmatched junction nucleotides: 9. CDR3 in amino acids: CASSQRQGSDTEAFF. Written as DNA, the CDR3 is TGCGCCAGCAGCCAGAGACAGGGAAGTGACACTGAAGCTTTCTTT. The variable domain in full, with the rest retrieved from reference TRBV5-1 and TRBJ1-1, is KAGVTQTPRYLIKTRGQQVTLSCSPISGHRSVSWYQQTPGQGLQFLFEYFSETQRNKGNFPGRFSGRQFSNSRSEMNVSTLELGDSALYLCASSQRQGSDTEAFFGQGTRLTVV.

The chain has TRBV2 and TRBJ2-3; D is uncertain. The V end lost 9 bases, the J end lost 10 bases, and 17 bases lay between the germline ends. The CDR3 runs to 12 residues. Looked up from germline, CDR1 is SNHLY and CDR2 is FYNNEI. The chain's CDR3 is CASMVAPGAQYF. The CDR3 region has the DNA TGTGCCAGTATGGTAGCCCCCGGTGCGCAGTATTTT. Looking up the rest from reference TRBV2 and TRBJ2-3 gives the full variable domain: EPEVTQTPSHQVTQMGQEVILRCVPISNHLYFYWYRQILGQKVEFLVSFYNNEISEKSEIFDDQFSVERPDGSNFTLKIRSTKLEDSAMYFCASMVAPGAQYFGPGTRLTVL.

The chain joins TRBV4-2 to TRBJ2-5, with a possible D match to TRBD2 (6 bases). The CDR3 totals 16 residues. Trimming removed 5 bases at V and 3 bases at J, with 19 bases between. The germline V gene has CDR1 LGHNA and CDR2 YNFKEQ. CDR3 DNA: TGTGCCAGCAGCTCTCTCTCTAAGCGCGGGGAAGAGACCCAGTACTTC. This translates into CASSSLSKRGEETQYF.